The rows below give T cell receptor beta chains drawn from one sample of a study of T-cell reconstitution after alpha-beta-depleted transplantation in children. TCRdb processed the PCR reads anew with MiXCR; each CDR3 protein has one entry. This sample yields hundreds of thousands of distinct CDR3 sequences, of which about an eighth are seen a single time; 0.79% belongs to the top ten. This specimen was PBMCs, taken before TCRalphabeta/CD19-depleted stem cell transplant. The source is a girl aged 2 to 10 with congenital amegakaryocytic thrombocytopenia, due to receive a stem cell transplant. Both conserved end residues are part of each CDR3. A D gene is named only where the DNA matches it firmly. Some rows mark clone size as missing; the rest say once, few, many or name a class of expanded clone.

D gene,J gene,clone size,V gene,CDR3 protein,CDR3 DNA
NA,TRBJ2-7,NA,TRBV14,CASSQYGINEQYF,TGTGCCAGCAGCCAATATGGCATTAACGAGCAGTACTTC
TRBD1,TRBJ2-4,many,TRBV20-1,CSARPALGTVKNIQYF,TGCAGTGCTAGACCTGCATTGGGGACAGTGAAAAACATTCAGTACTTC
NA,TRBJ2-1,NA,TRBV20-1,CSARDDYTSNYNEQFF,TGCAGTGCTAGAGATGACTATACTAGCAACTACAATGAGCAGTTCTTC
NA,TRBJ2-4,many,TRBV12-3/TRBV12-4,CASSFTGAKNIQYF,TGTGCCAGCAGTTTTACAGGGGCCAAAAACATTCAGTACTTC
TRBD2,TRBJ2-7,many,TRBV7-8,CASSFLTSGGNYEQYF,TGTGCCAGCAGCTTTCTGACTAGCGGGGGAAACTACGAGCAGTACTTC
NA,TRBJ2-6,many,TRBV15,CATSRELVQTGGANVLTF,TGTGCCACCAGCAGAGAGTTAGTACAAACTGGTGGGGCCAACGTCCTGACTTTC
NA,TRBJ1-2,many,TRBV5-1,CASSLGQGPTSILNYGYTF,TGCGCCAGCAGCTTGGGGCAGGGGCCCACGTCGATCCTTAACTATGGCTACACCTTC
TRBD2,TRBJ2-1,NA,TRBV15,CATSRVAGGPRNEQFF,TGTGCCACCAGCAGAGTAGCGGGAGGGCCGCGGAATGAGCAGTTCTTC
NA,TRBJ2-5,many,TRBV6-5,CASSYSGPDETQYF,TGTGCCAGCAGTTACTCGGGACCTGACGAGACCCAGTACTTC
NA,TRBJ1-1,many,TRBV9,CASSAWGSTEAFF,TGTGCCAGCAGCGCCTGGGGGAGCACTGAAGCTTTCTTT
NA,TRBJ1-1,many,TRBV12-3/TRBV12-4,CASSFAENTEAFF,TGTGCCAGCAGTTTTGCAGAAAACACTGAAGCTTTCTTT
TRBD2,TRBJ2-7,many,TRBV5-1,CASSLSLAGANEQYF,TGCGCCAGCAGCTTGAGTCTAGCGGGAGCGAACGAGCAGTACTTC
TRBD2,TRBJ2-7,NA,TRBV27,CASSPLAGNSPYEQYF,TGTGCCAGCAGCCCCCTAGCGGGTAACTCGCCCTACGAGCAGTACTTC
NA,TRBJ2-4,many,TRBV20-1,CSARDGRQAKNIQYF,TGCAGTGCTAGAGATGGACGGCAAGCCAAAAACATTCAGTACTTC
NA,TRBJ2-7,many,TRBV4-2,CASSVAGSSYEQYF,TGTGCCAGCAGCGTCGCGGGAAGCTCCTACGAGCAGTACTTC
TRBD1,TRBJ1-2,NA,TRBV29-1,CSAPTGGVYGYTF,TGCAGCGCCCCGACAGGGGGGGTCTATGGCTACACCTTC
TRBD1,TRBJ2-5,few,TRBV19,CASSHRDRAWETQYF,TGTGCCAGTAGCCACCGCGACAGGGCCTGGGAGACCCAGTACTTC
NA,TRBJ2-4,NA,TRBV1,CTSGPTIAGGFVAKNIQYF,TGCACCAGCGGACCAACGATAGCGGGAGGCTTCGTAGCCAAAAACATTCAGTACTTC
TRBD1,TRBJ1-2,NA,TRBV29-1,CSVWTGEGDTF,TGCAGCGTGTGGACAGGGGAGGGCGACACCTTC
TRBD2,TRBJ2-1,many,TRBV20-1,CSARAGLAGYEQFF,TGCAGTGCTAGAGCGGGACTAGCGGGATATGAGCAGTTCTTC
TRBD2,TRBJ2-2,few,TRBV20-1,CSATGLAGPNTGELFF,TGCAGTGCCACAGGACTAGCGGGACCGAACACCGGGGAGCTGTTTTTT
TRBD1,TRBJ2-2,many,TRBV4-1,CASSQFPGQGYGGELFF,TGCGCCAGCAGCCAATTCCCGGGACAGGGGTACGGCGGGGAGCTGTTTTTT
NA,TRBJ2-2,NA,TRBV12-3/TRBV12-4,CASRYAGSSRAGELFF,TGTGCCAGCAGGTACGCAGGGAGCTCGAGAGCCGGGGAGCTGTTTTTT
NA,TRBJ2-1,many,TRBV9,CASSLQGPNNEQFF,TGTGCCAGCAGCCTACAGGGCCCCAACAATGAGCAGTTCTTC
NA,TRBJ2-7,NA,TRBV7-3,CASSLTEGSEQYF,TGTGCCAGCAGCTTGACCGAAGGGAGCGAGCAGTACTTC
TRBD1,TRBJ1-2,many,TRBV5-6,CASSRPTGDGYTF,TGTGCCAGCAGCCGACCGACAGGGGATGGCTACACCTTC
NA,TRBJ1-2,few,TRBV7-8,CASSILFAAKANYGYTF,TGTGCCAGCAGCATTCTCTTTGCTGCCAAAGCTAACTATGGCTACACCTTC
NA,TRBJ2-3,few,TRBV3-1,CASSQTGVSDTQYF,TGTGCCAGCAGCCAAACGGGAGTTTCAGATACGCAGTATTTT
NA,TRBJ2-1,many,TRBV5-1,CASTRQDYNEQFF,TGCGCCAGCACCAGACAAGACTACAATGAGCAGTTCTTC
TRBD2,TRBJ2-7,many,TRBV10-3,CAISGTTSGISYEQYF,TGTGCCATCAGTGGAACTACTAGCGGGATCTCCTACGAGCAGTACTTC
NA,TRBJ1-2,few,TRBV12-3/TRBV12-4,CASSSGIPSYTF,TGTGCCAGCAGTTCAGGGATACCGAGCTACACCTTC
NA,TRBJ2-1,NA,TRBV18,CASSPGELLNEQFF,TGTGCCAGCTCACCTGGGGAGTTACTCAATGAGCAGTTCTTC
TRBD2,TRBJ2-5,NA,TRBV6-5,CASSYLAGEGETQYF,TGTGCCAGCAGTTACCTAGCGGGAGAGGGAGAGACCCAGTACTTC
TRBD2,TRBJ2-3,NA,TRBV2,CASSSPRGLAPKTSTDTQYF,TGTGCCAGCAGCTCACCCCGTGGACTAGCGCCAAAAACTAGCACAGATACGCAGTATTTT
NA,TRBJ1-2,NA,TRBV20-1,CSAMDRNSYGYTF,TGCAGTGCTATGGACAGAAACTCCTATGGCTACACCTTC
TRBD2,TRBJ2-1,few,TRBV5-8,CASSLAVGTSSYNEQFF,TGTGCCAGCAGCTTGGCCGTTGGGACTAGCTCCTACAATGAGCAGTTCTTC
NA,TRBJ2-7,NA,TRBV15,CATSWGNARSYEQYF,TGTGCCACCAGCTGGGGCAACGCAAGATCCTACGAGCAGTACTTC
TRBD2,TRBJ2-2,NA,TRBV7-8,CASRELAGGPHGELFF,TGTGCCAGCAGGGAACTAGCGGGAGGGCCCCACGGGGAGCTGTTTTTT
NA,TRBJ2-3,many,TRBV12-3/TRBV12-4,CASRPTAEDTQYF,TGTGCCAGCAGACCCACCGCGGAAGATACGCAGTATTTT
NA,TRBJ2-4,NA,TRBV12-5,CASADRGAGSIQYF,TGTGCTAGTGCCGACCGGGGGGCAGGTAGCATTCAGTACTTC
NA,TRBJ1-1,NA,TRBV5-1,CACSPMGLGIAEAFF,TGCGCCTGCAGCCCGATGGGACTGGGAATAGCTGAAGCTTTCTTT
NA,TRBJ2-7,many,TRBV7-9,CASSPPRSPIEQYF,TGTGCCAGCAGCCCACCCCGCTCTCCTATCGAGCAGTACTTC